This entry lists 24 T cell receptor beta chains sequenced from one sample in a study of T cells in Graves' hyperthyroidism and ophthalmopathy. Amplification of TCR beta CDR3 regions used RNA as the template. First-round RT-PCR targeting the TCR CDR3 was performed with the HTBI primer set. One entry per CDR3 protein, called by TCRdb with MiXCR from the multiplex PCR reads. The table has more than 300,000 distinct CDR3 sequences, roughly 18% seen once. The sequenced material came from blood. The receptors shown here come from a man aged 18 to 35 with Graves' ophthalmopathy.

This clonotype was recorded at least ten times. This chain connects TRBV3-1 to TRBJ2-3; D call uncertain. The CDR3 consists of 14 residues. The germline gives CDR1 LGHDT, CDR2 YNNKEL (reference sequence). V was trimmed by 1 base and J by 1 base, leaving 6 bases between them. This CDR3 reads CASSQGYRTDTQYF. The CDR3 DNA reads as TGTGCCAGCAGCCAAGGATACCGCACAGATACGCAGTATTTT.

This clonotype was found many times. The CDR3 spells CSASVADGSPLHF. The CDR3 DNA reads as TGCAGTGCTAGTGTGGCCGACGGATCACCCCTCCACTTT. This chain uses TRBV20-1 with TRBJ1-6, with D uncertain. This CDR3 is built from 13 residues. Germline V gene data show CDR1 as DFQATT and CDR2 as SNEGSKA (reference sequence). Trimming pared 3 bases from V and 10 bases from J, leaving 13 bases between.

The chain joins TRBV20-1 to TRBJ1-4; D gene uncertain. CDR1 is DFQATT and CDR2 is SNEGSKA in the germline V gene (reference sequence). The CDR3 contains 12 residues. Trimming removed 8 bases from V and 8 bases from J, with 15 bases in between. CDR3 in DNA: TGCAGTACAACTAGGAGGGAGGAAAAACTGTTTTTT. Translating gives CSTTRREEKLFF.

This clonotype was seen at least ten times. The chain combines TRBV20-1 with TRBJ1-6; TRBD1 is a possible D gene (5 bases). Germline V gives CDR1 DFQATT, CDR2 SNEGSKA (reference sequence). Trimming shortened V by 6 bases and J by 9 bases, and 18 bases separated the two germline ends. The CDR3 length is 14 residues. In DNA, the CDR3 is TGCAGTGCCCCGGGGGTGGGGGTAATTTCACCCCTCCACTTT. Its translation: CSAPGVGVISPLHF.

The chain has TRBV12-5 and TRBJ2-1; TRBD2 matches 15 bases. The CDR3 runs 18 residues. V dropped 0 bases and J dropped 4; count of bases not matched to a gene: 4. Per germline, CDR1 LGHNT and CDR2 FRNRAP. The CDR3 sequence is CASGLVGLAGGIYNEQFF. In DNA form, the CDR3 reads TGTGCTAGTGGTTTGGTCGGACTAGCGGGAGGGATATACAATGAGCAGTTCTTC.

The chain combines TRBV4-2 with TRBJ1-5; D gene uncertain. Germline-derived CDR1 and CDR2 are LGHNA and YNFKEQ. CDR3 length: 14 amino acids. V dropped 0 bases and J dropped 4 bases, with 7 bases sitting between them. The chain's CDR3 is CASSQDLRNQPQHF. The CDR3 coding sequence is TGTGCCAGCAGCCAAGATCTCCGTAATCAGCCCCAGCATTTT.

The chain is built from TRBV6-1 and TRBJ1-1; unclear D gene. Trimming removed 3 bases at V and 8 bases at J, with 16 bases between. The CDR3 has 14 amino acids. Germline V gene sequence: CDR1 MNHNS, CDR2 SASEGT. CDR3 sequence: CASSDSVLSIEAFF. In DNA, the CDR3 is TGTGCCAGCAGTGATAGTGTCCTAAGTATAGAAGCTTTCTTT.

This clonotype was counted ten times or more. The chain links TRBV24-1 to TRBJ2-3; D remains unclear. Trimming stripped 5 bases from V and 8 bases from J, with 10 bases between. Germline V lookup: CDR1 KGHDR, CDR2 SFDVKD. The CDR3 runs 12 residues. The CDR3: CATSGSLATQYF. For the CDR3, the DNA is TGTGCCACCAGTGGATCCCTGGCTACGCAGTATTTT.

This chain connects TRBV7-9 to TRBJ1-2, with TRBD1 as a possible D gene (5 bases). Trimming left V 5 bases short and J 7 bases short, with 17 bases between. The germline V gene has CDR1 SEHNR and CDR2 FQNEAQ (reference sequence). This CDR3 contains 14 residues. The CDR3: CASSRQSNYFGYTF. The DNA of the CDR3 is TGTGCCAGCAGCAGACAGTCTAACTATTTTGGCTACACCTTC.

This clonotype was seen at least ten times. V usage is TRBV5-1 and J usage is TRBJ1-2, with 11 positions matching TRBD1. Germline V lookup: CDR1 SGHRS, CDR2 YFSETQ. V lost 4 bases to trimming and J lost 6 bases; unmatched junction nucleotides: 5. The CDR3 runs 14 residues. CDR3 DNA: TGCGCCAGCAGCAGGACAGGGGGCGTAGATGGCTACACCTTC. The encoded protein is CASSRTGGVDGYTF.

This clonotype was counted ten times or more. This chain links TRBV2 with TRBJ1-2; D is uncertain. CDR1 is SNHLY and CDR2 is FYNNEI in the germline V gene. Deletions cut 9 bases from V and 0 bases from J, with 11 bases between. The CDR3 is 13 amino acids. CDR3 sequence reads: CARAEPANYGYTF. DNA of the CDR3: TGTGCCAGGGCAGAACCCGCTAACTATGGCTACACCTTC.

The chain joins TRBV12-3 or TRBV12-4 to TRBJ1-2; D not certain. The CDR3 contains 14 residues. The V gene lost 6 bases and the J gene lost 4 bases, with 15 bases spanning the gap. The CDR3 DNA follows: TGTGCCAGCAGCCCTCCCGGACTCCCCTATGGCTACACCTTC. Translating gives CASSPPGLPYGYTF.

This rearrangement joins TRBV19 to TRBJ1-6, with 7 bases that match TRBD1. V lost 4 bases, J lost 8 bases, and 5 bases stayed unmatched. This CDR3 region has 14 residues. Germline V lookup: CDR1 LNHDA, CDR2 SQIVND (reference sequence). The CDR3 is CASSTRDRDSPLHF. The CDR3, as DNA: TGTGCCAGTAGTACCCGGGACAGAGATTCACCCCTCCACTTT.

This clonotype has just a few counts. This chain connects TRBV18 to TRBJ1-4, with D possibly matching TRBD1 (5 bases). V was shortened by 6 bases and J by 2 bases, with 10 bases between the two germline ends. Germline-derived CDR1 and CDR2 are KGHSH and LQKENI. There are 14 residues in the CDR3. The CDR3 DNA reads as TGTGCCAGCTCCCAGGAGGGGACTAATGAAAAACTGTTTTTT. It yields the protein CASSQEGTNEKLFF.

The genes are TRBV2 and TRBJ1-4; D gene unclear. The CDR3 is made up of 10 amino acids. Germline values: CDR1 SNHLY, CDR2 FYNNEI. V shed 8 bases and J shed 8 bases, with 6 bases lying between them. The CDR3, as DNA: TGTGCCAGCTGGTGGGAAAAACTGTTTTTT. Translated: CASWWEKLFF.

This clonotype was seen many times. The rearrangement joins TRBV7-6 to TRBJ2-7; either TRBD1 or TRBD2 may fit D (5 bases each). CDR3 size: 12 residues. From germline, CDR1 is SGHVS and CDR2 FNYEAQ. Trimming cost V 3 bases and J 7 bases, with 10 bases left between them. The CDR3 region is CASSLVGTEQYF. The DNA for the CDR3 is TGTGCCAGCAGCTTGGTAGGGACGGAGCAGTACTTC. The full variable domain, in which reference TRBV7-6 and TRBJ2-7 provide the parts outside the CDR3, is GAGVSQSPRYKVTKRGQDVALRCDPISGHVSLYWYRQALGQGPEFLTYFNYEAQQDKSGLPNDRFSAERPEGSISTLTIQRTEQRDSAMYRCASSLVGTEQYFGPGTRLTVT.

J is TRBJ1-6 and V is TRBV28, with D tentatively TRBD1 (6 bases). This CDR3 has 17 residues. Deletions cut 7 bases from V and 4 bases from J, with 20 bases between. The germline CDR1 and CDR2 sequences are MDHEN and SYDVKM. The CDR3: CASKSGRRTAYNSPLHF. Written as DNA, the CDR3 is TGTGCCAGCAAGTCGGGGCGGAGGACAGCATATAATTCACCCCTCCACTTT.

This chain links TRBV6-1 with TRBJ2-4, with 12 bases identical to TRBD1. Germline V gene sequence: CDR1 MNHNS, CDR2 SASEGT. The J segment lost 7 bases and the V segment lost 4 bases, leaving 8 bases of the junction unmatched. There are 16 residues in the CDR3. This chain's CDR3 is CASSAGQGAPGNIQYF. The CDR3 DNA is TGTGCCAGCAGTGCGGGACAGGGGGCCCCCGGGAACATTCAGTACTTC.

The rearrangement joins TRBV5-5 to TRBJ2-5, with D perhaps matching TRBD1 (6 bases). The ends were cut back, 1 base at V and 4 bases at J, with 11 bases in the middle. Per the germline V gene, CDR1 is SGHKS and CDR2 is YYEKEE (reference sequence). This CDR3 has 14 amino acids. CDR3 DNA sequence: TGTGCCAGCAGCTTGACAGGGCGTTCAGAGACCCAGTACTTC. This gives the protein CASSLTGRSETQYF.

This clonotype was detected a few times. The germline gene is not matched at one end of the junction; a read error may be the cause. The genes are TRBV3-1 and TRBJ1-2; TRBD1 might be the D (5 bases). Germline lookup yields CDR1 LGHDT and CDR2 YNNKEL (reference sequence). The CDR3 sequence is 11 residues long. CDR3 nucleotides: TGTGCCAGCAGCCGGTGGGGGATTCTCCCCTTC. Its translation is CASSRWGILPF.

This clonotype was picked up many times. J is TRBJ2-1 and V is TRBV24-1, with 9 bases lining up with TRBD1. Per germline, CDR1 KGHDR and CDR2 SFDVKD. Germline trimming cut 3 bases from V and 3 bases from J; bases unmatched to any gene: 8. The CDR3 totals 17 residues. The CDR3 nucleotides are TGTGCCACCAGTGATACCGGACAGGGGCGGGTCTACAATGAGCAGTTCTTC. It codes for CATSDTGQGRVYNEQFF.

This clonotype has at least ten counts. This chain joins TRBV7-9 and TRBJ1-4, with D maybe TRBD1 (5 bases). Germline V gene sequence: CDR1 SEHNR, CDR2 FQNEAQ (reference sequence). The CDR3 spans 14 residues. The V end lost 5 bases, the J end lost 4 bases, and 11 bases lay between the germline ends. The CDR3 sequence: CASSQDSFNEKLFF. The DNA of the CDR3 is TGTGCCAGCAGCCAAGACAGTTTTAATGAAAAACTGTTTTTT.

Only a few counts were recorded for this clonotype. The rearrangement joins TRBV20-1 to TRBJ2-7, with TRBD2 matching over 10 bases. The germline V gene has CDR1 DFQATT and CDR2 SNEGSKA (reference sequence). The CDR3 has 15 amino acids. In DNA, the CDR3 is TGCAGCGAGCACCTAACTAGCGGGGTCTCCTACGAGCAGTACTTC. It specifies CSEHLTSGVSYEQYF.

The chain couples TRBV15 to TRBJ1-2; 9 bases fit TRBD1. The CDR3 is 15 amino acids. The germline gives CDR1 LNHNV, CDR2 YYDKDF (reference sequence). V lost 2 bases, J lost 4 bases, and 5 bases stayed unmatched. CDR3 bases: TGTGCCACCAGCAGATCGCGACAGGGGGGCTATGGCTACACCTTC. Translating it yields CATSRSRQGGYGYTF.